This T cell receptor beta chain was obtained from a study of neoadjuvant anti-PD-1 for oral cavity cancer. Comment on this clone: Its matching antigen is unknown.

Time point defined: after neoadjuvant nivolumab, at surgical resection. The CDR3 length is 16 residues. V lost 0 bases, J lost 4 bases, and 13 bases lay in between. Germline CDR1 and CDR2: SGHTA and FQGNSA. General study points: After neoadjuvant nivolumab, PBMC T cell clonality was significantly higher in non-responders than responders.

Profiled with immunoSEQ multiplex PCR; TCRdb holds only in-frame clones, not every one. The top ten hold 2.5% to 3% of the sample, which has 72,000 or so clones, approximately 87% seen once. The chain carries TRBV7-2 and TRBJ1-3; D call uncertain. This specimen was PBMCs, taken after nivolumab (anti-PD-1) treatment. This receptor was identified in a person aged 40 to 85 with oral cavity squamous cell carcinoma. The CDR3 here is CASSLASAFRGNTIYF. The CDR3 DNA sequence: TGTGCCAGCAGCTTAGCTTCGGCGTTTCGAGGAAACACCATATATTTT.